This TCR beta chain emerged from a study of blood T cell repertoires in COVID-19. On the study more broadly: COVID-19 samples from acute and convalescent phases originated in the United States, Italy and Spain. T cells, B-cell-depleted T cells, or PBMCs supplied cDNA or gDNA.

Per the original data handling: Amplification of reference gene primers was used by the study to estimate nucleated cell counts. This table comes from immunoSEQ multiplex PCR, and its TCRdb copy is limited to in-frame clones, with some not included. V and J calls plus clone size are reproduced from that table; the DNA served to infer D and trimming. The sample has around 51,000 clones, around 83% seen once. Material: peripheral blood. This clonotype was sampled from a man older than 75 with active COVID-19.

The CDR3 is CASSLGGATDEQYF. The CDR3 bases are TGTGCCAGCAGCTTGGGGGGGGCCACGGACGAGCAGTACTTC. The V and J genes are TRBV11-1 and TRBJ2-7, with TRBD2 as a possible D gene (7 bases). V dropped 3 bases and J dropped 5 bases, with 14 bases sitting between them. The CDR3 sequence is 14 residues long. Germline loops: CDR1 SGHAT, CDR2 FQDESV (reference sequence).